This paragraph covers one T cell receptor beta chain sequence. As yet, its antigen is unknown. Method: immunoSEQ multiplex PCR; TCRdb's copy keeps in-frame clones and lacks some. The table has more than 2 million clones, roughly 94% seen once. V gave up 5 bases and J gave up 5 bases, with 19 bases separating them. Germline values: CDR1 MNHEY, CDR2 SMNVEV (reference sequence). CDR3 length equals 15 residues. This sample was taken from a study of shared clonotypes between healthy human individuals. General study findings and limits: The study drew on few donors, limiting represented genetic and exposure-history diversity.

Sequencing was done on a sample of naive CD4+ T cells sorted from blood. The subset here: CD45RA+ positively selected. The sequence was obtained from a man aged 18 to 30 in good health. The chain joins TRBV27 to TRBJ2-7; the D is unclear. In nucleotides, the CDR3 is TGTGCCAGCAGTCTTAGCCCAGTTGTTGTGAACGAGCAGTACTTC. This encodes CASSLSPVVVNEQYF.